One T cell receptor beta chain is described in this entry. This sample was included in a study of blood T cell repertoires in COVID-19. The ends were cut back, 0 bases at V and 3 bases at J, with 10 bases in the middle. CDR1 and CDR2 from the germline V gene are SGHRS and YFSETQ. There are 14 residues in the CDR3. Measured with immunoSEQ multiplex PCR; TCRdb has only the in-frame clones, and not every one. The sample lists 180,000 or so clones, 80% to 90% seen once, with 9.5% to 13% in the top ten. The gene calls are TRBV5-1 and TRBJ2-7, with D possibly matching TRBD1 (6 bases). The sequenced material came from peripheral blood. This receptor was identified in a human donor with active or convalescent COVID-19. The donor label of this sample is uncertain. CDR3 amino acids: CASSLVQGFYEQYF. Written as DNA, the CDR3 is TGCGCCAGCAGCTTGGTACAGGGATTCTACGAGCAGTACTTC.